This passage covers 20 T cell receptor beta chains from one sample sequenced in a study of spatial heterogeneity in lung cancer. Broader study findings: The study found that expanded intratumoral alpha and beta TCR counts tracked tumor mutation counts.

The time point denotes: sample taken at primary tumor resection. These receptors' antigens are unknown. Via MiXCR, TCRdb re-called the 5' RACE reads, giving one row per CDR3 protein. The sample records roughly 4,000 distinct CDR3 sequences, roughly 4.7% being singletons. The source material was lung tumor tissue, sampled at surgery. Source of these receptors: a female donor with early-stage non-small cell lung cancer.

By share, this clonotype counts as medium-sized. The chain is built from TRBV3-1 and TRBJ2-7; D is uncertain. Germline V gene sequence: CDR1 LGHDT, CDR2 YNNKEL (reference sequence). This CDR3 region has 13 residues. Trimming removed 0 bases from V and 9 bases from J, with 12 bases in between. The CDR3 DNA follows: TGTGCCAGCAGCCAAGATGGCAGGTCGGGGCAGTACGTC. Its protein is CASSQDGRSGQYV.

Relative to its sample, this clonotype is medium-sized. The J gene is TRBJ2-7, the V gene TRBV28, with a tentative D call TRBD2 (6 bases). The length of the CDR3 is 13 residues. The ends were cut back, 6 bases at V and 1 base at J, with 10 bases in the middle. The germline CDR1 and CDR2 sequences are MDHEN and SYDVKM. CDR3 nucleotides: TGTGCCAGCAGAGAGGGAGGTTCCTACGAGCAGTACGTC. Protein: CASREGGSYEQYV.

This clonotype was picked up many times. This chain links TRBV28 with TRBJ1-1; D might be TRBD1 (6 bases). Germline values: CDR1 MDHEN, CDR2 SYDVKM. V lost 7 bases to trimming and J lost 1 base, with 22 bases between them. This CDR3 comprises 17 residues. The CDR3 coding sequence is TGTGCCAGCACGCAAAGCGGTGTGAGCAGGGGGAACACTGAAGCTTTCTTT. It is translated as CASTQSGVSRGNTEAFF.

This clonotype appeared many times. The CDR3 DNA reads as TGTGCCAGCAGCTTCCAGGGGGGAAACACCATATATTTT. Amino acid sequence: CASSFQGGNTIYF. The V call is TRBV9, the J call TRBJ1-3, with D maybe TRBD1 (6 bases). The V end was cut by 4 bases, the J end by 4 bases, with 9 bases between. CDR1 SGDLS and CDR2 YYNGEE come from the germline V gene. CDR3 size: 13 residues.

This clonotype is termed medium-sized (0.01 to 0.1%). The chain has TRBV2 and TRBJ2-1; TRBD2 matches at 8 bases. Germline V gives CDR1 SNHLY, CDR2 FYNNEI. CDR3 length equals 14 residues. Germline trimming cut 6 bases from V and 4 bases from J; bases unmatched to any gene: 5. Here the CDR3 reads CASSRSSGYNEQFF. The CDR3 coding sequence is TGTGCCAGCAGCCGATCTAGCGGGTACAATGAGCAGTTCTTC.

By share, this clonotype counts as medium-sized. This chain uses TRBV5-4 with TRBJ2-7; TRBD2 matches 12 bases. Germline CDR1 is SGHNT and CDR2 is YYREEE (reference sequence). The V segment lost 2 bases and the J segment 6 bases; nucleotides outside the gene matches: 6. The CDR3 sequence is 15 residues long. CDR3 sequence (DNA): TGTGCCAGCAGCTTCCCTTCTAGCGGGAGGGGCGAGCAGTACTTC. Its protein product is CASSFPSSGRGEQYF.

This clonotype is medium-sized in the sample. V is TRBV9 and J is TRBJ2-7, with TRBD1 matching over 8 bases. The germline CDR1 and CDR2 sequences are SGDLS and YYNGEE. This CDR3 comprises 16 residues. After removal of 3 bases from V and 3 bases from J, the junction contained 11 bases not matched to a gene. As DNA, the CDR3 is TGTGCCAGCAGCGCCTCTTTCAGGGGGCGCTTCTACGAGCAGTACGTC. Translation: CASSASFRGRFYEQYV.

By sample share, this clonotype is medium-sized. This chain uses TRBV20-1 with TRBJ2-1, with TRBD1 matching 7 bases. CDR1 DFQATT and CDR2 SNEGSKA come from the germline V gene (reference sequence). The CDR3 runs to 12 residues. Germline trimming cut 3 bases from V and 8 bases from J; bases unmatched to any gene: 4. The CDR3 coding sequence is TGCAGTGCTAGGCGACAGGGCGATGAGCAGTTCTTC. As protein: CSARRQGDEQFF.

Sample share makes this clonotype medium-sized. V is TRBV28 and J is TRBJ1-1; TRBD1 is a possible D gene (6 bases). CDR1 and CDR2 from the germline V gene are MDHEN and SYDVKM. This CDR3 has 15 residues. The V end lost 5 bases, the J end lost 5 bases, and 18 bases lay between the germline ends. The CDR3 protein is CASSVPQGGGTEAFF. CDR3 coding DNA: TGTGCCAGCAGTGTCCCACAGGGAGGCGGGACTGAAGCTTTCTTT.

This clonotype was seen more than once but under ten times. The chain uses TRBV19 and TRBJ2-1; 13 bases align to TRBD2. Germline V lookup: CDR1 LNHDA, CDR2 SQIVND (reference sequence). V lost 4 bases, J lost 9 bases, and 6 bases stayed unmatched. CDR3 length: 15 residues. CDR3 sequence reads: CASSTLAGGRSEQFF. The CDR3 DNA follows: TGTGCCAGTAGTACACTAGCGGGGGGGCGTAGTGAGCAGTTCTTC.

The sample holds many counts of this clonotype. The chain employs TRBV7-9 and TRBJ1-2; D perhaps matches TRBD1 (6 bases). CDR3 length equals 13 residues. Per the germline V gene, CDR1 is SEHNR and CDR2 is FQNEAQ (reference sequence). The ends were cut back, 2 bases at V and 2 bases at J, with 6 bases in the middle. Written as DNA, the CDR3 is TGTGCCAGCAGCTTACAGGGGAACTATGGCTACACCTTC. It specifies CASSLQGNYGYTF.

There are many counts of this clonotype. The genes are TRBV10-3 and TRBJ1-2; a possible D gene is TRBD1 (5 bases). The CDR3 loop spans 14 amino acids. CDR1 is ENHRY, CDR2 SYGVKD, per germline. The germline V and J ends were trimmed by 9 bases and 0 bases, with 14 bases remaining between them. CDR3 region: CAIRGRQANYGYTF. CDR3 nucleotides: TGTGCCATAAGGGGCAGGCAAGCTAACTATGGCTACACCTTC.

Within the sample, this clonotype is medium-sized. V and J are TRBV11-2 and TRBJ2-3; no reliable D call. This CDR3 is built from 15 residues. CDR1 is SGHAT and CDR2 is FQNNGV in the germline V gene. V was cut by 1 base and J by 1 base, with 9 bases left in between. DNA of the CDR3: TGTGCCAGCAGCTTAGGTCTAGGAGGCACAGATACGCAGTATTTT. This codes for CASSLGLGGTDTQYF.

This clonotype is classed as medium-sized. The chain has TRBV6-2 or TRBV6-3 and TRBJ2-5; TRBD1 agrees at 7 bases. CDR3 length equals 16 residues. CDR1 MNHEY and CDR2 SVGEGT come from the germline V gene. V shed 0 bases, J shed 6 bases, and the junction held 10 bases outside the gene matches. The CDR3 DNA follows: TGTGCCAGCAGTTACTCAGGGACAGTAACTAGGCAGACCCAGTACTTC. Protein: CASSYSGTVTRQTQYF.

By share, this clonotype counts as medium-sized. This rearrangement joins TRBV5-4 to TRBJ2-2; TRBD2 might be the D (6 bases). Germline CDR1 reads SGHNT; CDR2 reads YYREEE (reference sequence). V was cut by 5 bases and J by 6 bases, with 14 bases left in between. The CDR3 has 14 residues. Here the CDR3 DNA reads TGTGCCAGCAGTCCTCCTAGGGAGGCCGGGGAGCTGTTTTTT. As protein: CASSPPREAGELFF.

In its sample, this clonotype is medium-sized. The V and J genes are TRBV4-2 and TRBJ2-7, with D perhaps TRBD2 (5 bases). CDR1 LGHNA and CDR2 YNFKEQ come from the germline V gene. With 1 base removed from V and 6 bases from J, the gap between germline ends came to 13 bases. CDR3 length: 14 amino acids. The CDR3 nucleotides read TGTGCCAGCAGCCAAGCCGGTTCTAGCTCCGAGCAGTACTTC. Protein product: CASSQAGSSSEQYF.

Judged by abundance, this clonotype is medium-sized (0.01 to 0.1%). This chain joins TRBV7-2 and TRBJ2-1; 8 bases fit TRBD2. Germline V gives CDR1 SGHTA, CDR2 FQGNSA. The CDR3 covers 15 residues. The V segment lost 1 base and the J segment 12 bases; nucleotides outside the gene matches: 11. This CDR3 is CASSLETSAWQAQFF. CDR3 DNA: TGTGCCAGCAGCTTAGAGACTAGCGCCTGGCAGGCGCAGTTCTTC.

This clonotype showed up many times. V is TRBV27 and J is TRBJ2-7; 9 bases fit TRBD1. Germline CDR1 and CDR2: MNHEY and SMNVEV (reference sequence). The CDR3 consists of 14 residues. Trimming took 8 bases from V and 0 from J; bases not matched to a gene: 5. CDR3 nucleotides: TGTGCCAGCTTCGGACAGGGGAGCTCCTACGAGCAGTACTTC. Residues: CASFGQGSSYEQYF.

This clonotype is deemed medium-sized (0.01 to 0.1%). This chain connects TRBV6-2 or TRBV6-3 to TRBJ2-1; a weak D match, TRBD2 (5 bases). The V end was cut by 6 bases, the J end by 4 bases, with 7 bases between. CDR1 is MNHEY, CDR2 SVGEGT, per germline. The CDR3 runs 12 residues. The DNA for the CDR3 is TGTGCCAGCAGCGGGATGTACAATGAGCAGTTCTTC. Protein: CASSGMYNEQFF.

This clonotype was seen ten or more times. This chain uses TRBV5-1 with TRBJ2-6; 8 bases match TRBD1. V gave up 7 bases and J gave up 4 bases; unmatched junction bases: 7. CDR3 length equals 15 residues. Germline V gives CDR1 SGHRS, CDR2 YFSETQ. Here the CDR3 reads CASGLTGDGANVLTF. Here the CDR3 DNA reads TGCGCCAGCGGACTGACAGGGGACGGGGCCAACGTCCTGACTTTC.